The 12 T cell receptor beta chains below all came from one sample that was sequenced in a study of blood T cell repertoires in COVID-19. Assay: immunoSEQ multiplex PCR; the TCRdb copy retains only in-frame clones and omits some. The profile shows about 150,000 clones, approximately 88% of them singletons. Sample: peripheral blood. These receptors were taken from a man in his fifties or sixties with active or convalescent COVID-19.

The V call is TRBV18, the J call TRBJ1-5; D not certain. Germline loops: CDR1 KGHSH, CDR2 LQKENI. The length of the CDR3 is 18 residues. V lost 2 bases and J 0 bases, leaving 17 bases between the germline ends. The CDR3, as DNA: TGTGCCAGCTCACCAGATCATGGGCCTGATAATAGCAATCAGCCCCAGCATTTT. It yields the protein CASSPDHGPDNSNQPQHF.

CDR3 DNA sequence: TGTGCCAGCAGCCAAGATACCCAGGGGGCAGCTTATTTCTACGAGCAGTACTTC. It specifies CASSQDTQGAAYFYEQYF. The gene calls are TRBV3-1 (or the pseudogene TRBV3-2) and TRBJ2-7; 8 bases line up with TRBD1. The CDR3 has 18 amino acids. Germline assignment: CDR1 LGHDT and CDR2 YNNKEL (reference sequence). The trim removed 0 bases at V and 3 bases at J, leaving 13 bases unmatched.

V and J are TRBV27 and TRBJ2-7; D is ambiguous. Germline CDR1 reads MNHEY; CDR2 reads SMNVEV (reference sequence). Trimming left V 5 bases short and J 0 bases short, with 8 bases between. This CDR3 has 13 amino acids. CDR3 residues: CASSEQISYEQYF. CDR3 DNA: TGTGCCAGCAGTGAACAGATCTCCTACGAGCAGTACTTC.

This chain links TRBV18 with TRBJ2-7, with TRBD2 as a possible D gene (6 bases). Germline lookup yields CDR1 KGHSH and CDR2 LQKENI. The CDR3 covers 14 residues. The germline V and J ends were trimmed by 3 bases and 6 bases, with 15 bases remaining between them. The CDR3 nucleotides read TGTGCCAGCTCACCGGGACTGTCTTTTTCCGAGCAGTACTTC. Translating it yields CASSPGLSFSEQYF.

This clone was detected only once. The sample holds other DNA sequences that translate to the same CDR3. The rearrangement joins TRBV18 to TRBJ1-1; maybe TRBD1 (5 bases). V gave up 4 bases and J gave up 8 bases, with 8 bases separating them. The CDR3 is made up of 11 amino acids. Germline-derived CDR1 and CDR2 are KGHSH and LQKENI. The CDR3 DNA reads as TGTGCCAGCTCACTAGCAGGGGAAGCTTTCTTT. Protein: CASSLAGEAFF.

The CDR3 loop reads CASSIQQGRAKNIQYF. The CDR3 DNA is TGTGCCAGTAGTATACAACAGGGCCGGGCCAAAAACATTCAGTACTTC. The chain combines TRBV19 with TRBJ2-4, with a possible D match to TRBD1 (6 bases). This CDR3 has 16 amino acids. Germline V lookup: CDR1 LNHDA, CDR2 SQIVND (reference sequence). V was shortened by 2 bases and J by 1 base, with 12 bases between the two germline ends.

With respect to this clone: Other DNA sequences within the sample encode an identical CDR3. The CDR3 protein is CATSDPLGQGRQETQYF. The CDR3 DNA sequence: TGTGCCACCAGTGACCCTCTCGGACAGGGTCGCCAAGAGACCCAGTACTTC. The chain recombines TRBV24-1 with TRBJ2-5, with 8 bases identical to TRBD1. CDR1 and CDR2 from the germline V gene are KGHDR and SFDVKD. V was clipped by 4 bases and J by 1 base; unmatched bases: 10. The CDR3 has 17 amino acids.

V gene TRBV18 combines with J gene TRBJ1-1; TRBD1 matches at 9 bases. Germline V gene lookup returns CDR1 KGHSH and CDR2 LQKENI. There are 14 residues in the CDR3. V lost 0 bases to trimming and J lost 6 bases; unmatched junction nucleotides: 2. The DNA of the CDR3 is TGTGCCAGCTCACCACCGGGACAGGGTCCTGAAGCTTTCTTT. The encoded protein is CASSPPGQGPEAFF. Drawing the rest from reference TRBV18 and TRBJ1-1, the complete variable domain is NAGVMQNPRHLVRRRGQEARLRCSPMKGHSHVYWYRQLPEEGLKFMVYLQKENIIDESGMPKERFSAEFPKEGPSILRIQQVVRGDSAAYFCASSPPGQGPEAFFGQGTRLTVV.

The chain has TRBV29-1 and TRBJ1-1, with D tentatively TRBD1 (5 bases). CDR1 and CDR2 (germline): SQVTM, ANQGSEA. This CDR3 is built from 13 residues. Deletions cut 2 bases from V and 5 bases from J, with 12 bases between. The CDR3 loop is CSVEWGDGTEAFF. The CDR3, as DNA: TGCAGCGTTGAATGGGGGGACGGTACTGAAGCTTTCTTT.

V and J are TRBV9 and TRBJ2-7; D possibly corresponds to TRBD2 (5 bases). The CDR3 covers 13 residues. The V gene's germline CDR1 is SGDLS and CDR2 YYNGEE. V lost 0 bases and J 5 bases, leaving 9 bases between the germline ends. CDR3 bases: TGTGCCAGCAGCGTAGATCCCGGGAACGAGCAGTACTTC. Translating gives CASSVDPGNEQYF.

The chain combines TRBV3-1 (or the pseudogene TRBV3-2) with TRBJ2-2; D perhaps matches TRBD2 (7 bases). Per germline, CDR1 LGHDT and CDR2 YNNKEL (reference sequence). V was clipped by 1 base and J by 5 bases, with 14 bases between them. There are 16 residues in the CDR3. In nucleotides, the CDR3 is TGTGCCAGCAGCCAAGGGAGAGGGGGGGCGACCGGGGAGCTGTTTTTT. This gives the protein CASSQGRGGATGELFF.

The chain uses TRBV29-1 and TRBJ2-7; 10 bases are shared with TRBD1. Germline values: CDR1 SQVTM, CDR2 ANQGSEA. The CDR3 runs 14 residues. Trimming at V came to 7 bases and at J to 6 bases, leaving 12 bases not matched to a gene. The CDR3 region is CSAWGGQGKSEQYF. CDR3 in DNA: TGCAGCGCGTGGGGGGGACAGGGGAAGTCCGAGCAGTACTTC.